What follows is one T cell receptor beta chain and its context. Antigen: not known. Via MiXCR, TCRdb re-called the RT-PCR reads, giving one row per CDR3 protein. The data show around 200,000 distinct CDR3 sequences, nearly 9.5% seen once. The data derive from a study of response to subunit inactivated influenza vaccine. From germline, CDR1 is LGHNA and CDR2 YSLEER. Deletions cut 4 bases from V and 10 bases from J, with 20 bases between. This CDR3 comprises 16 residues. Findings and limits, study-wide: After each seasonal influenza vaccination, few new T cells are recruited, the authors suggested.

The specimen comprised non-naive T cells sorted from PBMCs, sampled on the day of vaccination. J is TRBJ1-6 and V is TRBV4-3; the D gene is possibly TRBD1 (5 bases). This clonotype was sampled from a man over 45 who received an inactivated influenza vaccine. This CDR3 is CASSPDRQRTFSPLHF. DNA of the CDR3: TGCGCCAGCAGCCCAGATAGACAGAGAACCTTCTCACCCCTCCACTTT.